Presented here are 32 T cell receptor beta chains from one specimen sequenced in a study of T-cell memory formation after mild COVID-19. TCRdb re-called the 5' RACE reads through MiXCR, storing one row per CDR3 protein. There are more than 400,000 distinct CDR3 sequences in the sample; 15% to 20% occur only once, and roughly an eighth lies in the top ten. The sequencing sample was made of PBMCs or a T cell subset sorted from them (not recorded which). The receptors were sampled from an adult woman who had mild COVID-19 (a few samples of this study predate the infection). Cell type and time point are not known.

This clonotype was picked up a small number of times. The V gene is TRBV7-3, the J gene TRBJ2-5, with a possible D match to TRBD1 (6 bases). The germline V gene has CDR1 SGHTA and CDR2 FQGTGA. CDR3 length equals 16 residues. Trimming stripped 5 bases from V and 5 bases from J, with 21 bases between. The DNA of the CDR3 is TGTGCCAGCAGCCAACAGACTTACAGGGTAGGGGAGACCCAGTACTTC. Amino acids: CASSQQTYRVGETQYF.

CDR3 coding DNA: TGTGCCAGCAGTCGCACGGGGGCCCAGTACTTC. Amino acids: CASSRTGAQYF. This rearrangement joins TRBV12-3 or TRBV12-4 to TRBJ2-5; a weak D match, TRBD2 (6 bases). The CDR3 totals 11 residues. V dropped 5 bases and J dropped 9 bases, with 10 bases sitting between them.

This chain connects TRBV13 to TRBJ1-1, with a weak D call TRBD1 (6 bases). The CDR3 is 13 amino acids. CDR1 is PRHDT and CDR2 is FYEKMQ in the germline V gene (reference sequence). The V end lost 7 bases, the J end lost 1 base, and 10 bases lay between the germline ends. CDR3 DNA: TGTGCCAGCACGAGCAGGGGGAACACTGAAGCTTTCTTT. Protein sequence: CASTSRGNTEAFF. The variable domain in full, completed from reference TRBV13 and TRBJ1-1, reads AAGVIQSPRHLIKEKRETATLKCYPIPRHDTVYWYQQGPGQDPQFLISFYEKMQSDKGSIPDRFSAQQFSDYHSELNMSSLELGDSALYFCASTSRGNTEAFFGQGTRLTVV.

This chain joins TRBV30 and TRBJ1-2; D possibly corresponds to TRBD1 (6 bases). The length of the CDR3 is 13 residues. The V end was cut by 3 bases, the J end by 6 bases, with 14 bases between. CDR1 is GTSNPN, CDR2 SVGIG, per germline (reference sequence). As DNA, the CDR3 is TGTGCCTGGAGACAGGGTCTAGGTGATGGCTACACCTTC. Amino acids: CAWRQGLGDGYTF.

This sequence joins TRBV29-1 and TRBJ1-1; D may be TRBD1 (5 bases). Looked up from germline, CDR1 is SQVTM and CDR2 is ANQGSEA. V was shortened by 7 bases and J by 2 bases, with 11 bases between the two germline ends. The CDR3 consists of 12 residues. CDR3 protein: CSAQVHNTEAFF. DNA of the CDR3: TGCAGCGCACAGGTCCATAACACTGAAGCTTTCTTT.

This clonotype turned up a few times. The chain joins TRBV12-3 or TRBV12-4 to TRBJ2-5, with 8 positions matching TRBD2. This CDR3 is 14 amino acids long. V dropped 4 bases and J dropped 2; count of bases not matched to a gene: 3. The CDR3 reads CASSSPGGQETQYF. CDR3 bases: TGTGCCAGCAGTTCCCCGGGGGGGCAAGAGACCCAGTACTTC.

The chain has TRBV7-9 and TRBJ1-4; D is unresolved. This CDR3 spans 12 amino acids. The germline gives CDR1 SEHNR, CDR2 FQNEAQ (reference sequence). Between the trimmed V and J ends, which lost 1 base and 11 bases, there was a span of 8 bases. CDR3 DNA sequence: TGTGCCAGCAGCTTAGGACCCGACAAACTGTTTTTT. Translated: CASSLGPDKLFF.

This clonotype has only a few counts. This chain uses TRBV24-1 with TRBJ2-1; 7 nucleotides match TRBD2. V lost 4 bases and J lost 6; bases outside the gene matches: 11. Germline V CDR1 and CDR2: KGHDR, SFDVKD. The CDR3 has 16 amino acids. In DNA, the CDR3 is TGTGCCACCAGTGAGCCCGGGGGGAGTGGGTCCAATGAGCAGTTCTTC. Translated, it gives CATSEPGGSGSNEQFF.

This rearrangement joins TRBV20-1 to TRBJ2-7; TRBD1 or TRBD2 may be the D gene (5 bases each). Germline V gives CDR1 DFQATT, CDR2 SNEGSKA (reference sequence). The CDR3 sequence is 15 residues long. V gave up 0 bases and J gave up 0 bases, with 12 bases separating them. The CDR3 region is CSARDLGDSSYEQYF. Written as DNA, the CDR3 is TGCAGTGCTAGAGATCTGGGAGACAGCTCCTACGAGCAGTACTTC.

CDR3 coding DNA: TGCGCCAGCAGCCAAGATTGGGGGGCAGGGAGGTTCACTGGGGCCAACGTCCTGACTTTC. It is translated as CASSQDWGAGRFTGANVLTF. This chain connects TRBV4-3 to TRBJ2-6; D could derive from TRBD1 or TRBD2 (6 bases each). Trimming took off 0 bases at V and 2 bases at J, with 20 bases between the two ends. The CDR3 runs to 20 residues. Germline CDR1 reads LGHNA; CDR2 reads YSLEER.

This clonotype was found a few times. The J gene is TRBJ2-4, the V gene TRBV7-2; D not resolved. The CDR3 contains 16 residues. Germline V gene sequence: CDR1 SGHTA, CDR2 FQGNSA. Deletions cut 2 bases from V and 7 bases from J, with 18 bases between. CDR3 sequence (DNA): TGTGCCAGCAGCTTATGGCGGACGTCCTCCGGGAACATTCAGTACTTC. Amino acids: CASSLWRTSSGNIQYF.

The genes are TRBV7-3 and TRBJ2-7; the match to TRBD2 covers 8 bases. Germline loops: CDR1 SGHTA, CDR2 FQGTGA. The CDR3 loop spans 15 amino acids. The junction had 4 bases not matched to a gene; V was cut back by 0 bases and J by 3 bases. The CDR3 DNA reads TGTGCCAGCAGCTTAACGGTAGCGGGATACTACGAGCAGTACTTC. Translated: CASSLTVAGYYEQYF. The whole variable domain, filled in from reference TRBV7-3 and TRBJ2-7, reads GAGVSQTPSNKVTEKGKYVELRCDPISGHTALYWYRQSLGQGPEFLIYFQGTGAADDSGLPNDRFFAVRPEGSVSTLKIQRTERGDSAVYLCASSLTVAGYYEQYFGPGTRLTVT.

The rearrangement uses TRBV24-1 and TRBJ2-7; D uncertain. Germline CDR1 is KGHDR and CDR2 is SFDVKD. V was clipped by 5 bases and J by 2 bases, with 9 bases between them. The CDR3 is 13 residues long. CDR3 amino acids: CATSAAGTYEQYF. DNA for the CDR3: TGTGCCACCAGTGCTGCCGGTACCTACGAGCAGTACTTC.

This clonotype was detected a few times. This rearrangement joins TRBV7-2 to TRBJ2-3; 8 bases are shared with TRBD2. The V gene end was trimmed by 5 bases and the J gene end by 4 bases; junction bases not matched to a gene: 11. Per the germline V gene, CDR1 is SGHTA and CDR2 is FQGNSA. The CDR3 length is 16 residues. The CDR3 protein is CASSLQPGTRADTQYF. The CDR3 DNA is TGTGCCAGCAGCCTCCAACCCGGGACTAGGGCAGATACGCAGTATTTT.

This clonotype came up a few times. The chain is built from TRBV19 and TRBJ1-5, with D unresolved. This CDR3 has 12 residues. With 8 bases removed from V and 7 bases from J, the gap between germline ends came to 12 bases. Germline CDR1 and CDR2: LNHDA and SQIVND (reference sequence). CDR3 sequence (DNA): TGTGCCAGTGCATTCGGGCGGCAGCCCCAGCATTTT. This encodes CASAFGRQPQHF.

The chain has TRBV20-1 and TRBJ2-3; the match to TRBD2 covers 9 bases. Germline CDR1 is DFQATT and CDR2 is SNEGSKA (reference sequence). Losses at the gene ends were 3 bases for V and 5 bases for J; bases not matched to a gene: 12. This CDR3 region has 16 residues. The CDR3 spells CSASPPGAGGKDTQYF. In nucleotides, the CDR3 is TGCAGTGCTAGCCCGCCGGGAGCGGGAGGTAAAGATACGCAGTATTTT.

V gene TRBV7-9 combines with J gene TRBJ2-3; no reliable D call. Trimming shortened V by 3 bases and J by 0 bases, and 13 bases separated the two germline ends. The CDR3 spans 16 residues. From germline, CDR1 is SEHNR and CDR2 FQNEAQ (reference sequence). The CDR3 region is CASSFRRLVSTDTQYF. The CDR3 DNA follows: TGTGCCAGCAGCTTCCGGCGGCTAGTTAGCACAGATACGCAGTATTTT.

This clonotype has more than one count but fewer than ten. The chain employs TRBV9 and TRBJ2-7; TRBD2 agrees at 8 bases. V lost 4 bases, J lost 0 bases, and 12 bases stayed unmatched. The germline CDR1 and CDR2 sequences are SGDLS and YYNGEE. The CDR3 contains 17 residues. The DNA of the CDR3 is TGTGCCAGCAGCCGAACAGAGGCCGGGAGGGGCTCCTACGAGCAGTACTTC. This gives the protein CASSRTEAGRGSYEQYF.

The sample holds a few counts of this clonotype. The gene calls are TRBV12-3 or TRBV12-4 and TRBJ2-1, with 9 bases identical to TRBD1. The CDR3 runs 15 residues. V lost 2 bases, J lost 5 bases, and 4 bases stayed unmatched. DNA of the CDR3: TGTGCCAGCAGTTTACCCGGGACAGGGCACAATGAGCAGTTCTTC. Encoded protein: CASSLPGTGHNEQFF.

The chain joins TRBV27 to TRBJ2-7; tentative D call: TRBD1 (6 bases). Trimming shortened V by 8 bases and J by 3 bases, and 20 bases separated the two germline ends. This CDR3 is 15 amino acids long. Germline CDR1 is MNHEY and CDR2 is SMNVEV (reference sequence). The chain's CDR3 is CASAELFRGSYEQYF. CDR3 DNA: TGTGCCAGCGCCGAATTGTTTAGGGGGAGCTACGAGCAGTACTTC.

The chain combines TRBV29-1 with TRBJ1-1; D not certain. V gave up 0 bases and J gave up 8 bases, with 10 bases separating them. The CDR3 sequence is 12 residues long. Germline V gene lookup returns CDR1 SQVTM and CDR2 ANQGSEA. CDR3 nucleotide sequence: TGCAGCGTTGAAGAGAGACGGAGCGAAGCTTTCTTT. As protein: CSVEERRSEAFF. Drawing the rest from reference TRBV29-1 and TRBJ1-1, the complete variable domain is SAVISQKPSRDICQRGTSLTIQCQVDSQVTMMFWYRQQPGQSLTLIATANQGSEATYESGFVIDKFPISRPNLTFSTLTVSNMSPEDSSIYLCSVEERRSEAFFGQGTRLTVV.

This clonotype was seen at least ten times. V is TRBV5-6 and J is TRBJ2-1; 11 bases agree with TRBD2. The CDR3 spans 15 residues. The germline CDR1 and CDR2 sequences are SGHDT and YYEEEE. Losses at the gene ends were 3 bases for V and 7 bases for J; bases not matched to a gene: 6. The CDR3 DNA is TGTGCCAGCAGCTCGCTAGCGGGAGGTTGGAATGAGCAGTTCTTC. Its protein is CASSSLAGGWNEQFF.

This clonotype appeared a few times. The J gene is TRBJ2-7, the V gene TRBV20-1; tentatively, D is TRBD1 or TRBD2 (5 bases each). Germline values: CDR1 DFQATT, CDR2 SNEGSKA (reference sequence). V lost 5 bases, J lost 0 bases, and 17 bases lay in between. The CDR3 is 15 amino acids. The CDR3 DNA follows: TGCAGTGCTTTCCGACTCCCAGGGAGCTCCTACGAGCAGTACTTC. Protein sequence: CSAFRLPGSSYEQYF.

The V gene is TRBV7-3, the J gene TRBJ2-5, with D unresolved. CDR1 and CDR2 from the germline V gene are SGHTA and FQGTGA. The CDR3 runs to 15 residues. Trimming took off 2 bases at V and 0 bases at J, with 10 bases between the two ends. CDR3: CASSLLDGYQETQYF. Here the CDR3 DNA reads TGTGCCAGCAGCTTATTGGATGGTTACCAAGAGACCCAGTACTTC.

This clonotype was found a few times. The CDR3 spells CASSQVKDRTNTGELFF. Here the CDR3 DNA reads TGCGCCAGCAGCCAAGTGAAGGACAGGACTAACACCGGGGAGCTGTTTTTT. J is TRBJ2-2 and V is TRBV4-1, with 7 bases aligning to TRBD1. The CDR3 contains 17 residues. Germline V gives CDR1 MGHRA, CDR2 YSYEKL. With 1 base clipped from V and 2 bases from J, the junction kept 7 bases outside the gene matches.

The V call is TRBV7-2, the J call TRBJ2-2; D perhaps matches TRBD2 (5 bases). Trimming pared 4 bases from V and 0 bases from J, leaving 12 bases between. The CDR3 is made up of 16 amino acids. The germline CDR1 and CDR2 sequences are SGHTA and FQGNSA. The CDR3 region has the DNA TGTGCCAGCAGCTATCTTAGCGCGACGAACACCGGGGAGCTGTTTTTT. Protein: CASSYLSATNTGELFF.

This clonotype was picked up a small number of times. V usage is TRBV27 and J usage is TRBJ2-1, with D unresolved. The germline gives CDR1 MNHEY, CDR2 SMNVEV (reference sequence). The CDR3 length is 16 residues. The V end was cut by 3 bases, the J end by 8 bases, with 20 bases between. The CDR3 DNA reads as TGTGCCAGCAGTTTGAGATCTGGCTACCCGGTCGATGAGCAGTTCTTC. Protein: CASSLRSGYPVDEQFF.

A few counts support this clonotype. This sequence joins TRBV5-1 and TRBJ2-3, with 14 positions matching TRBD2. The germline CDR1 and CDR2 sequences are SGHRS and YFSETQ. V dropped 4 bases and J dropped 0; count of bases not matched to a gene: 10. CDR3 length: 19 amino acids. In DNA form, the CDR3 reads TGCGCCAGCAGCGCAGGGACTAGCGGGAGTATACATAGCACAGATACGCAGTATTTT. Translated, it gives CASSAGTSGSIHSTDTQYF.

The genes are TRBV24-1 and TRBJ2-3; no clear D gene. Trimming stripped 9 bases from V and 6 bases from J, with 12 bases between. CDR1 and CDR2 from the germline V gene are KGHDR and SFDVKD. CDR3 length: 12 amino acids. The CDR3 nucleotides read TGTGCCACCGGGCAGGCGGAGGATACGCAGTATTTT. This encodes CATGQAEDTQYF.

V gene TRBV12-3 or TRBV12-4 combines with J gene TRBJ2-3; TRBD2 matches at 7 bases. The CDR3 extends over 13 amino acids. The V gene end was trimmed by 11 bases and the J gene end by 0 bases; junction bases not matched to a gene: 5. In nucleotides, the CDR3 is TGTGCCGGGGGGGATTCGAGCACAGATACGCAGTATTTT. It codes for CAGGDSSTDTQYF.

This clonotype has ten or more counts. This sequence joins TRBV7-2 and TRBJ2-7, with 10 bases that match TRBD2. CDR1 SGHTA and CDR2 FQGNSA come from the germline V gene. CDR3 length: 15 amino acids. V lost 5 bases, J lost 5 bases, and 9 bases stayed unmatched. The CDR3 spells CASSKGLAESNEQYF. The CDR3 region has the DNA TGTGCCAGCAGCAAAGGACTAGCGGAGTCGAACGAGCAGTACTTC.

This clonotype was found a few times. The V call is TRBV13, the J call TRBJ2-7; TRBD1 aligns across 8 bases. The V and J ends lost 5 bases and 3 bases, in that order; junction bases with no gene match: 15. CDR1 is PRHDT and CDR2 is FYEKMQ in the germline V gene (reference sequence). The CDR3 consists of 17 residues. The CDR3 loop reads CASSRLDRAAPDYEQYF. The CDR3 DNA reads as TGTGCCAGCAGCCGTTTGGACAGGGCCGCCCCGGACTACGAGCAGTACTTC. The entire variable domain, with the rest obtained from reference TRBV13 and TRBJ2-7, is as follows: AAGVIQSPRHLIKEKRETATLKCYPIPRHDTVYWYQQGPGQDPQFLISFYEKMQSDKGSIPDRFSAQQFSDYHSELNMSSLELGDSALYFCASSRLDRAAPDYEQYFGPGTRLTVT.